This paragraph reports one T cell receptor (beta chain). Its cognate antigen has yet to be identified. One base away there is no much larger clone; base qualities are not given. These data belong to a study of shared clonotypes between healthy human individuals (dated by TCRdb to about 2020). In the study overall: Three men and a couple of women, aged 18 to 49 years, made up the cohort. Each donor's leukapheresis produced roughly between about 0.9 and 9.5 billion PBMCs. Libraries were prepared and TCR repertoires were sequenced by different laboratories using diverse techniques, in order to increase sequencing depth and limit assay-specific biases. To estimate repertoire size and how much clonotype sharing occurs between individuals, the study deeply sequenced the blood TCR repertoires of five or six healthy adults. For each donor, three plates each were used for CD4 naive and CD4 memory, two plates were used for CD8 naive, and one plate was used for CD8 memory.

General conclusions and limits of the study: Even with the large sequencing depth, rarefaction of the sorted-subset datasets indicated that sequencing was incomplete. Sampling was limited to blood, and TCR repertoires in tissue likely differ from TCR repertoires in blood. Sharing across four donors was observed for 4.5% to 6.5% of naive CD4, under 4% of naive CD8, 2.3% of memory CD4, and over 0.3% of memory CD8 clonotypes. Naive subsets generally had larger estimated clonotype richness than memory subsets did. Compared with non-shared clonotypes, clonotypes shared by all four sorted-subset donors had higher generation probabilities. Pairwise subsampling led to the expectation that sequencing depth would affect the degree of clonotype sharing among donors. Because the study included a small number of donors, the genetic and exposure-history diversity represented was limited.

Using the deep immunoSEQ assay, multiplex PCR amplified TCR CDR3 regions from genomic DNA. Extracted genomic DNA from each cell subset was spread evenly across all wells of several immunoSEQ 96-well plates, with each plate serving as a replicate. For sorted subsets, 150 to 250 ng of genomic DNA, equivalent to 25,000 to 30,000 T cell genomes, went into each replicate PCR. Purified libraries were measured with a Qubit 3.0 fluorometer, size-checked on a Bioanalyzer 2100, and measured again with the KAPA Library Quantification kit. Every immunoSEQ 96-well plate was sequenced on a dedicated single-read 150-cycle Illumina NextSeq 550 flow cell. Concerning the study's data processing: The immunoSEQ output contained only junctional sequences without quality scores, so filtering could not match that applied to full-length reads. To assign V/J genes and CDR3, sequences were annotated using PyIR, a Python wrapper for IgBLAST v1.9, with IMGT germline references. Reads were filtered out if the reads had weak V/J assignments (E-value above 1e-6), no CDR3, stop codons, out-of-frame junctions, or ambiguous translated residues. A V3J clonotype was defined by an identical inferred V gene, J gene, and CDR3 amino acid sequence. To compute the percentage overlap between repertoires, the number of shared unique clonotypes was divided by the size of the smaller repertoire. Richness of each repertoire was evaluated using RTK rarefaction, the Chao1 estimator, and Recon v2.1 estimates of unobserved clonotypes. Generation probabilities were computed with OLGA for all TCRbeta clonotypes obtained by the gDNA method from four donors. Sourced from immuneACCESS, this table was stored by TCRdb with only in-frame sequences that have V and J called. A share of the clones is absent; for the studies checked, an unresolved V gene accounts for under half, and the remainder has no known explanation. V and J calls and clone size come straight from that table; D and trimming were deduced from the DNA. For this sample the table gives some 1.4 million clones, of which around 95% were detected only once. The ten most abundant clones make up over 1% of the sample.

Germline trimming amounts to 5 bases on V and 0 bases on J, with 7 as the count of junction bases outside the gene matches. The CDR3 measures 16 amino acids from cysteine to phenylalanine. The only DNA kept is the CDR3, 48 bases in frame from the first base. CDR1 MGHRA and CDR2 YSYEKL were looked up in the germline V gene. Donors were healthy HIV-negative adults with no recently reported acute infections or vaccinations. Every donor was a Caucasian adult residing in Nashville, Tennessee, USA. Magnetic negative selection was used to enrich CD4+ T cells, after which naive cells were positively selected on CD45RA and the negative fraction became the memory subset. Blood was obtained by leukapheresis, after which PBMCs were separated by Ficoll-Histopaque density gradient centrifugation and cryopreserved in liquid nitrogen vapor phase. Analytical flow cytometry was used to check the purity and quantity of every magnetically sorted T cell population. From each sorted fraction, genomic DNA was isolated and quantified by UV absorbance on a Nanodrop 2000c.

The clonotype was recovered from a man aged 30 to 45 in good health. Sequencing used naive CD4+ T cells sorted from blood. Interpreted using the paper, the cell subset or site label stands for: CD45RA+ positively selected. The rearranged segments are TRBV4-1 and TRBJ2-5, and 9 junctional nucleotides match TRBD2. The CDR3 is CASSDSGSAYQETQYF. The nucleotides read TGCGCCAGCAGCGATAGCGGGAGCGCTTACCAAGAGACCCAGTACTTC.